Given below is one T cell receptor (beta chain) in context. Its antigen remains unknown. Treatment: oral pan-JAK inhibitor, 5-10 mg twice daily. The investigators collected lesional scalp punch biopsies and peripheral blood from alopecia areata patients. These data belong to a study of CD8+ T cells in alopecia areata. About the study: Patients given treatment had severity scored by the percentage of scalp area affected. Study-wide results and caveats: Having one nonresponder leaves uncertain how baseline CD8+ expansion relates to response. A large proportion of expanded lesional clones were detected persisting in scalp and blood during tofacitinib.

Extraction and reverse transcription of RNA yielded cDNA as the sequencing template. Sequencing used immunoSEQ multiplex PCR; TCRdb keeps in-frame clones, though not all of them. This table has hundreds of thousands of clones, under 40% appearing once. In germline, CDR1 is SEHNR, CDR2 FQNEAQ (reference sequence). The CDR3 totals 16 residues. The V segment lost 5 bases and the J segment 2 bases; nucleotides outside the gene matches: 11. This clonotype originated in a human donor with alopecia areata. This specimen consisted of CD4+ T cells sorted from blood, obtained at approximately week 30, from a patient treated with tofacitinib. This rearrangement joins TRBV7-9 to TRBJ2-7; 8 bases agree with TRBD1. The CDR3 region has the DNA TGTGCCAGCAGCCTCGATCCCGGACAGGGAGCCTACGAGCAGTACTTC. Amino acid sequence: CASSLDPGQGAYEQYF. Complete variable domain (other parts from reference TRBV7-9 and TRBJ2-7): DTGVSQNPRHKITKRGQNVTFRCDPISEHNRLYWYRQTLGQGPEFLTYFQNEAQLEKSRLLSDRFSAERPKGSFSTLEIQRTEQGDSAMYLCASSLDPGQGAYEQYFGPGTRLTVT.